This TCR beta chain was captured by sequencing in a study of human T cells and chemical hapten exposure. Study-wide background: Patients had diphenylcyclopropenone applied to the scalp weekly throughout the approximately 22-week study. Regarding the study as a whole: Significantly more large CDR3 similarity clusters arose among expanded TCRs than among controls.

As to time point: patch test 1, 2 weeks after DPC sensitization. Stated treatment: therapeutic diphenylcyclopropenone sensitization with weekly scalp DPC. Phlebotomy was performed prior to application of every patch test. A few counts support this clonotype. Its antigen is as yet unknown. Each CDR3 protein is one row after TCRdb ran MiXCR on the RACE reads. In the table there are 340,000 or so distinct CDR3 sequences, about 7% of which are singletons. The sample here was whole blood, taken in connection with sensitization to the hapten diphenylcyclopropenone (DPC). The receptor was isolated from a woman younger than 35 with alopecia areata. Some clones in this sample may be carry-over from other donors' samples.

The CDR3 protein is CASSWTGAPRVIETQYF. The CDR3 coding sequence is TGTGCCAGCAGCTGGACAGGGGCTCCCCGTGTTATAGAGACCCAGTACTTC. The rearrangement uses TRBV13 and TRBJ2-5; 9 bases align to TRBD1. Germline V CDR1 and CDR2: PRHDT, FYEKMQ (reference sequence). The trim removed 4 bases at V and 4 bases at J, leaving 13 bases unmatched. This CDR3 spans 17 amino acids.